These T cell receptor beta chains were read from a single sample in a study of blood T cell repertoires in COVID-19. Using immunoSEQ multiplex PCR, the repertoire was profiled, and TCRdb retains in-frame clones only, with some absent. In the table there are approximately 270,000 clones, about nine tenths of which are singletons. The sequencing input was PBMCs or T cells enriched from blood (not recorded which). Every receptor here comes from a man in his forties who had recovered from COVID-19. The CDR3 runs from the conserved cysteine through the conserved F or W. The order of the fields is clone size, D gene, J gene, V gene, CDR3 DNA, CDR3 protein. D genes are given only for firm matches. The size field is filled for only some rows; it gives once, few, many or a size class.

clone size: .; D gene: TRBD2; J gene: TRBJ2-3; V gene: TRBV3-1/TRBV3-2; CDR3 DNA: TGTGCCAGCAGCCTGACTAGCGGGGGGCGCACAGATACGCAGTATTTT; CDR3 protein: CASSLTSGGRTDTQYF
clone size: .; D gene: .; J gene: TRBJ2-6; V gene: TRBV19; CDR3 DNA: TGTGCCAGTACGGTTTACTCTGGGGCCAACGTCCTGACTTTC; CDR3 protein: CASTVYSGANVLTF
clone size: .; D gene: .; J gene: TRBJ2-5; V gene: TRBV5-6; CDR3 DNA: TGTGCCAGCAGCTTCACAGCGGGTCAGACCCAGTACTTC; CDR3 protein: CASSFTAGQTQYF
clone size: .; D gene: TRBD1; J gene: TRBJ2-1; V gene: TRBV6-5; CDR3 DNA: TGTGCCAGCATCGGACAGGGGACCTACAATGAGCAGTTCTTC; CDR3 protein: CASIGQGTYNEQFF
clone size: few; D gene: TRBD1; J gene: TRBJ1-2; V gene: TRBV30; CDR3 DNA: TGTGCCTTGGGACAGGATAACTATGGCTACACCTTC; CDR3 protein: CALGQDNYGYTF
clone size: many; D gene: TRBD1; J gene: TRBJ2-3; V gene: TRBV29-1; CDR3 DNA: TGCAGCGTCGGAGGGACAGGTCTGGGTGATACGCAGTATTTT; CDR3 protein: CSVGGTGLGDTQYF
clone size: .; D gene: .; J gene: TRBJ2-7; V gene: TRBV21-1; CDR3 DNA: TGTGCCAGCAGGGTCCCTGAACCGGGACAGGGGGCTGTAAGCCTCTCCTACGAGCAGTACTTC; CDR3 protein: CASRVPEPGQGAVSLSYEQYF
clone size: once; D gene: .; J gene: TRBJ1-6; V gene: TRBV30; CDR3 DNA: TGTGCCTGGAATGGCAGGGATAATTCACCCCTCCACTTT; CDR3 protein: CAWNGRDNSPLHF
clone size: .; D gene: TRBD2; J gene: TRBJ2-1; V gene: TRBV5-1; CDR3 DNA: TGCGCCAGCAGGCCCCGTTTTAGCGGGGGGGACGTTGAGCAGTTCTTC; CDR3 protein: CASRPRFSGGDVEQFF
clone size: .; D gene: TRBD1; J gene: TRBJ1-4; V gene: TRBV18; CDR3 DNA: TGTGCCAGCTCACAGAGACAGGGCGCCGGTAATAATGAAAAACTGTTTTTT; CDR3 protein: CASSQRQGAGNNEKLFF
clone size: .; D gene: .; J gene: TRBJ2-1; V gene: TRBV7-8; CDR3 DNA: TGTGCCAGCAGCCCTGTTGTGAATGAGCAGTTCTTC; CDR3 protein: CASSPVVNEQFF
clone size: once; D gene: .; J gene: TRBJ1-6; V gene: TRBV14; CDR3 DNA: TGTGCCAGCAGCCCCCGCGAGAGTTCACCCCTCCACTTT; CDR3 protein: CASSPRESSPLHF
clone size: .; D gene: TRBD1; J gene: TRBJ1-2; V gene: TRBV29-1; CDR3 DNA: TGCAGCGTAAGAACGACAGGGAAGTTAGGCTACACCTTC; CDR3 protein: CSVRTTGKLGYTF
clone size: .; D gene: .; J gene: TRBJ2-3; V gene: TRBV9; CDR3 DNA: TGTGCCAGCAGCGTACGGGGGGCTAGCACAGATACGCAGTATTTT; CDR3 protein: CASSVRGASTDTQYF
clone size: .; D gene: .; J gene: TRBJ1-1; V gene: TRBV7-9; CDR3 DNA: TGTGCCAGCAGCTTATCCGGGGTCGCCACTGAAGCTTTCTTT; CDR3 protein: CASSLSGVATEAFF
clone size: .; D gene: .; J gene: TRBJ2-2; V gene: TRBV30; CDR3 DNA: TGTGCCTGGAGTGTATCGGAGGGTGGGGAGCTGTTTTTT; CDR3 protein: CAWSVSEGGELFF
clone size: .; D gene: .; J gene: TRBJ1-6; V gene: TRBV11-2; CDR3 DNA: TGTGCCAGCAGCTCCGGGTCTAACATTCAATCACCCCTCCACTTT; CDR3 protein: CASSSGSNIQSPLHF
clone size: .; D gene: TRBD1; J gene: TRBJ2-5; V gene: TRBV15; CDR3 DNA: TGTGCCACCAGCAGGGGGACAGGCCAAGAGACCCAGTACTTC; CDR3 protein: CATSRGTGQETQYF
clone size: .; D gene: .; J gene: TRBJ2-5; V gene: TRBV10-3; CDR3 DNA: TGTGCCATCAGTGTGCTAGAAAAAGAGACCCAGTACTTC; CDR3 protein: CAISVLEKETQYF
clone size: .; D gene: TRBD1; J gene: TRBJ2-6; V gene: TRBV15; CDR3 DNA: TGTGCCACCAGCAGAGCCGGGACAGGAGCCTCTGGGGCCAACGTCCTGACTTTC; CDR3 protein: CATSRAGTGASGANVLTF
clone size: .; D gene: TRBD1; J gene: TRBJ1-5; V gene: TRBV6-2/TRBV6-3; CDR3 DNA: TGTGCCAGCAGTTACTCGGATTTGGGACAGGAGGTGAAACAGCCCCAGCATTTT; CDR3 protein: CASSYSDLGQEVKQPQHF
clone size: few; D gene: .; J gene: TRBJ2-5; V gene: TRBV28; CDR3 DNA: TGTGCCAGCACCCCCGGACACCTCAAAGGGCAAGAGACCCAGTACTTC; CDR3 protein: CASTPGHLKGQETQYF
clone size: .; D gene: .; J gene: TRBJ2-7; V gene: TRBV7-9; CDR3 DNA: TGTGCCAGCAGCTTAGGTAACAGGGCTTTCGACGAGCAGTACTTC; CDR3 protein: CASSLGNRAFDEQYF
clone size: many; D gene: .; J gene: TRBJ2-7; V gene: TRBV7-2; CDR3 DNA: TGTGCCAGCAGCTTATCCCTCTACGAGCAGTACTTC; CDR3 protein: CASSLSLYEQYF
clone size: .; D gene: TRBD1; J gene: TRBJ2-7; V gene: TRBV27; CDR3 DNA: TGTGCCAGCAGTTTATTCGGACAGGGGGGCTACGAGCAGTACTTC; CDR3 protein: CASSLFGQGGYEQYF
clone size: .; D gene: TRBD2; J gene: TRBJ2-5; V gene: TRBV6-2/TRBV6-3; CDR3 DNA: TGTGCCAGCAGTTACTCGAATAGCGGGGCGGGGGAGACCCAGTACTTC; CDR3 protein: CASSYSNSGAGETQYF
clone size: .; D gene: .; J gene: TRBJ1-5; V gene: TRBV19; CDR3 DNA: TGTGCCAGTAGTATAGTTTCCCCTTCTCTAGACCCGGGTCTTCTCCAGCATTTT; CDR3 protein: CASSIVSPSLDPGLLQHF
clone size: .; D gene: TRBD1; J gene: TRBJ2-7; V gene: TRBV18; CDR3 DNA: TGTGCCAGCTCACTGGGGCTGTCCCAGGGGGCTTACGAGCAGTACTTC; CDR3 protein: CASSLGLSQGAYEQYF
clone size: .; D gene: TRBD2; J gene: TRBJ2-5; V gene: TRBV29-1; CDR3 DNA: TGCAGCGTTACCCCGGGAGGGGAAGAGACCCAGTACTTC; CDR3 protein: CSVTPGGEETQYF
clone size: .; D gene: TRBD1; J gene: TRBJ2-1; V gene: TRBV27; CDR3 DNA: TGTGCCAGCAGTTCGACAGGGATCGATGAGCAGTTCTTC; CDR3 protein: CASSSTGIDEQFF
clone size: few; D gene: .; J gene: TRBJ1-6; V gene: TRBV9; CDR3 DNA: TGTGCCAGCAGCCCATCGGGGGGCAGTCGCTCCTATAATTCACCCCTCCACTTT; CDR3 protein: CASSPSGGSRSYNSPLHF
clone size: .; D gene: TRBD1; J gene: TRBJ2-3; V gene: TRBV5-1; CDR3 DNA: TGCGCCAGCAGCTACACGGACAGGGGCGATACGCAGTATTTT; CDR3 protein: CASSYTDRGDTQYF
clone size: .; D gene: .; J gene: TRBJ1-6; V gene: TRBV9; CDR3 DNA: TGTGCCAGCAGCGGTGGAGACCTTTCACCCCTCCACTTT; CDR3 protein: CASSGGDLSPLHF
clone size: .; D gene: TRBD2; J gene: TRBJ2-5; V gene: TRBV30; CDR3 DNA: TGTGCCTGGAGTGTACCCCGTTTTAGCGGGGGGGAGACCCAGTACTTC; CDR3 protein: CAWSVPRFSGGETQYF
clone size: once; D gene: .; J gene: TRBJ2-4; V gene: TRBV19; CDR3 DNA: TGTGCCAGTAGTTTCGAAGGGGTAGCCAAAAACATTCAGTACTTC; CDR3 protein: CASSFEGVAKNIQYF
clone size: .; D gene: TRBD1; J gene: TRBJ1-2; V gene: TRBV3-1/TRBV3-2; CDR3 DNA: TGTGCCAGCAGCCAACAACAGGGGTCCTATGGCTACACCTTC; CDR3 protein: CASSQQQGSYGYTF
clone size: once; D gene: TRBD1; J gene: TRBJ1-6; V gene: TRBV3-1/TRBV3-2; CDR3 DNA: TGTGCCAGCAGCCAACCGCAGGGGGATAATTCACCCCTCCACTTT; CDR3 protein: CASSQPQGDNSPLHF
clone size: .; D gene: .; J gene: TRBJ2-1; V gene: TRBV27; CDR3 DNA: TGTGCCAGCAGTCTCCTAGGGGAATACAATGAGCAGTTCTTC; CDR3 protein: CASSLLGEYNEQFF
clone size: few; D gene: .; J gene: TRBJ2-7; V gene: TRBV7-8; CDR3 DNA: TGTGCCAGCAGGCCATATCAGGGGCCCTCCTACGAGCAGTACTTC; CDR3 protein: CASRPYQGPSYEQYF
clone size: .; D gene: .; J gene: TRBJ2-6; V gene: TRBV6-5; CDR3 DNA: TGTGCCGTCCAACGGAGCCTGGGGGCCAACGTCCTGACTTTC; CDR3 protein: CAVQRSLGANVLTF
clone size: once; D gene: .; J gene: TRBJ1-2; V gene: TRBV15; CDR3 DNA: TGTGCCACCAGTCGGCCTGCGGGGTATGGCTACACCTTC; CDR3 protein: CATSRPAGYGYTF
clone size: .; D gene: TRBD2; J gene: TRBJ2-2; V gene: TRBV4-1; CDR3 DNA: TGCGCCAGCAGCCTCGGGGGAAGCGGGATGAACACCGGGGAGCTGTTTTTT; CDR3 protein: CASSLGGSGMNTGELFF
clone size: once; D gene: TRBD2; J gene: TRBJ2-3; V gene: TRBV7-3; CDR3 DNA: TGTGCCAGCAGCGGGGGGACTAGCGGGGCTCGGGATACGCAGTATTTT; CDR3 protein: CASSGGTSGARDTQYF
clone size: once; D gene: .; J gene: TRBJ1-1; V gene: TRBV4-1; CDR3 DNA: TGCGCCAGCAGCCAACAAACCGGGGACACTGAAGCTTTCTTT; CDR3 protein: CASSQQTGDTEAFF
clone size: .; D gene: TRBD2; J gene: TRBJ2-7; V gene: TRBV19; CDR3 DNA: TGTGCCACCGGACCGGGACTAGCGGGGGGCTCGGGCTACGAGCAGTACTTC; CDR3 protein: CATGPGLAGGSGYEQYF
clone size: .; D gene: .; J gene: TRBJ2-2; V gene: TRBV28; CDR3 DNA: TGTGCCAGCAGTTTATGGCTAGAATCGGCCGGGGAGCTGTTTTTT; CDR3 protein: CASSLWLESAGELFF